This T cell receptor beta chain emerged from a study of long-term antiretroviral therapy in people with HIV. 1-10 million cryopreserved PBMC were held in samples before DNA extraction. This clone was detected only once. Its antigen is unidentified. Survey-level resolution applied to immunoSEQ assay v3.0. What sequencing targeted per sample was 40,000-50,000 T-cell genomes. Libraries were prepared by immunoSEQ multiplex PCR; TCRdb keeps only in-frame clonotypes and omits some of them. The sample has about 48,000 clones, 84% seen once. The study's findings and limits: Post-treatment diversity went higher with ART but stayed below transplant donor controls. Documentation of ART adherence, viral resistance or therapy changes was absent.

The clonotype originates from a woman between 18 and 29 years old with HIV. This specimen was unsorted PBMCs, taken 0.8 years after starting antiretroviral therapy.

The CDR3 spells CASSLFPRGQETQYF. CDR3 coding DNA: TGTGCCAGCAGCTTGTTTCCTAGGGGCCAAGAGACCCAGTACTTC. The V and J genes are TRBV11-2 and TRBJ2-5, with D perhaps TRBD1 (5 bases). The CDR3 runs 15 residues. The germline V and J ends were trimmed by 3 bases and 1 base, with 12 bases remaining between them. Germline V gene lookup returns CDR1 SGHAT and CDR2 FQNNGV.